This is a list of T cell receptor beta chains from one sample in a study of blood T cell repertoires in COVID-19. Method: immunoSEQ multiplex PCR; TCRdb's copy keeps in-frame clones and lacks some. The data hold roughly 160,000 clones, with approximately 84% observed a single time. The material sequenced was peripheral blood. All receptors come from a man aged 18-30 years with active or convalescent COVID-19. CDR3s include the opening cysteine and the closing phenylalanine or tryptophan. Each record gives: clone size, J gene, D gene, V gene, CDR3 DNA, CDR3 protein. D genes are given only for firm matches. Size values are once, few and many counts, or a class for expanded clones, and some rows have none.

>NA|TRBJ1-5|NA|TRBV24-1
TGTGCCACAGGCGGGGGAGTGACGGGTCAGCCCCAGCATTTT
CATGGGVTGQPQHF
>NA|TRBJ1-2|NA|TRBV4-2
TGTGCCAGCAGCCAAGATTCAGCGGGGGAAAAAATCTATGGCTACACCTTC
CASSQDSAGEKIYGYTF
>NA|TRBJ1-2|NA|TRBV14
TGTGCCAGCAGCCAAGAGGCTCTGGGGGCTGACCCCTATGGCTACACCTTC
CASSQEALGADPYGYTF
>NA|TRBJ2-3|NA|TRBV9
TGTGCCAGCAGCTCCCCGGGAACTAGTTCCCCTTTGCGCACAGATACGCAGTATTTT
CASSSPGTSSPLRTDTQYF
>NA|TRBJ2-3|NA|TRBV5-5
TGTGCCAGCAGCCACAGACCGATCAGCCCTGGGGCCACAGATACGCAGTATTTT
CASSHRPISPGATDTQYF
>NA|TRBJ2-7|TRBD1|TRBV5-1
TGCGCCAGCAGCTTGGGGACAGGAGGCTACGAGCAGTACTTC
CASSLGTGGYEQYF
>NA|TRBJ2-1|NA|TRBV5-1
TGCGCCAGCAGCTTGGCCAACAGTTACAATGAGCAGTTCTTC
CASSLANSYNEQFF
>NA|TRBJ2-5|NA|TRBV18
TGTGCCAGCTCAGCCACGATAGGGGAACAGGGTGGAGAGACCCAGTACTTC
CASSATIGEQGGETQYF
>NA|TRBJ2-5|NA|TRBV5-1
TGCGCCAGCAGCTTGCAACCGGGAGTAACAGCAGAGACCCAGTACTTC
CASSLQPGVTAETQYF
>NA|TRBJ2-1|TRBD2|TRBV29-1
TGCAGCGTTGAAACCGGACTAGCCGGCTACAATGAGCAGTTCTTC
CSVETGLAGYNEQFF
>once|TRBJ2-3|TRBD2|TRBV7-2
TGTGCCAGCAGCCGGGACTACCTTAGCACAGATACGCAGTATTTT
CASSRDYLSTDTQYF
>few|TRBJ2-2|NA|TRBV15
TGTGCCACCAGCAGACTAGGGAACACCGGGGAGCTGTTTTTT
CATSRLGNTGELFF
>few|TRBJ1-1|NA|TRBV3-1/TRBV3-2
TGTGCCAGCAGCCAAGACTGCCCACAGGGTTCTAACACTGAAGCTTTCTTT
CASSQDCPQGSNTEAFF
>NA|TRBJ2-2|NA|TRBV5-1
TGCGCCAGCAGCTTGGACAGTCTGAACACCGGGGAGCTGTTTTTT
CASSLDSLNTGELFF
>NA|TRBJ2-1|TRBD2|TRBV7-9
TGTGCCAGCAGCTTAAGGCGGGAGAACAATGAGCAGTTCTTC
CASSLRRENNEQFF
>NA|TRBJ2-7|NA|TRBV9
TGTGCCAGCAGCGAGGGGCGAGGCAGGATCGGCGAGCAGTACTTC
CASSEGRGRIGEQYF
>NA|TRBJ1-2|NA|TRBV7-9
TGTGCCAGCAGCTCCCGGGACAAATACTATGGCTACACCTTC
CASSSRDKYYGYTF
>NA|TRBJ1-4|TRBD1|TRBV13
TGTGCCAGCAGCCAAGCGGGCCAGGGGGCGGAAAAACTGTTTTTT
CASSQAGQGAEKLFF
>once|TRBJ1-2|NA|TRBV25-1
TGTGCCAGCAGTGAATTTGGCAGATCTAACTATGGCTACACCTTC
CASSEFGRSNYGYTF
>NA|TRBJ1-2|NA|TRBV7-9
TGTGCCAGCACCCCTGCGGGGGGTGGTGGCTACACCTTC
CASTPAGGGGYTF